Shown below are 22 T cell receptor beta chains from a single sample sequenced in a study of shared clonotypes between healthy human individuals. Sequencing was performed with immunoSEQ multiplex PCR; in TCRdb, only in-frame clones are kept and a portion is missing. The sample lists approximately 2,000,000 clones; around 93% were seen once. The sequenced sample was naive CD4+ T cells from PBMCs. Subset denoted: CD45RA+ positively selected. These receptor sequences come from a man aged 18 to 29 in good health. Some clones in this sample may be carry-over from other donors' samples.

The chain couples TRBV11-1 to TRBJ2-7, with D tentatively TRBD2 (6 bases). V gave up 4 bases and J gave up 3 bases, with 22 bases separating them. The CDR3 contains 17 residues. Germline V lookup: CDR1 SGHAT, CDR2 FQDESV (reference sequence). The CDR3 nucleotides are TGTGCCAGCAGCTCATCATCCGGTGGGGGGAAATACTACGAGCAGTACTTC. Translating it yields CASSSSSGGGKYYEQYF.

The rearrangement uses TRBV18 and TRBJ2-6; 7 bases are shared with TRBD1. The CDR3 consists of 18 residues. V trimming: 0 bases; J trimming: 0 bases; junction bases outside the gene matches: 5. Germline loops: CDR1 KGHSH, CDR2 LQKENI. In DNA form, the CDR3 reads TGTGCCAGCTCACCACCTGGGACAGCGAACTCTGGGGCCAACGTCCTGACTTTC. Protein product: CASSPPGTANSGANVLTF. The full variable domain, rest sourced from reference TRBV18 and TRBJ2-6, is NAGVMQNPRHLVRRRGQEARLRCSPMKGHSHVYWYRQLPEEGLKFMVYLQKENIIDESGMPKERFSAEFPKEGPSILRIQQVVRGDSAAYFCASSPPGTANSGANVLTFGAGSRLTVL.

The rearrangement uses TRBV9 and TRBJ2-1; TRBD1 agrees at 7 bases. The CDR3 runs to 13 residues. Looked up from germline, CDR1 is SGDLS and CDR2 is YYNGEE. The V segment lost 4 bases and the J segment 6 bases; nucleotides outside the gene matches: 4. The CDR3 DNA follows: TGTGCCAGCAGCCGGGACAGATCCAATGAGCAGTTCTTC. It codes for CASSRDRSNEQFF. Together with reference TRBV9 and TRBJ2-1, the CDR3 gives the full variable domain: DSGVTQTPKHLITATGQRVTLRCSPRSGDLSVYWYQQSLDQGLQFLIQYYNGEERAKGNILERFSAQQFPDLHSELNLSSLELGDSALYFCASSRDRSNEQFFGPGTRLTVL.

The chain has TRBV19 and TRBJ1-5, with a possible D match to TRBD1 (6 bases). V lost 4 bases, J lost 11 bases, and 15 bases lay in between. The CDR3 is 13 residues long. CDR1 LNHDA and CDR2 SQIVND come from the germline V gene (reference sequence). The DNA for the CDR3 is TGTGCCAGTAGTAGCCAGGGGATAAAGGCCCAGCATTTT. It yields the protein CASSSQGIKAQHF.

The chain uses TRBV28 and TRBJ1-1, with no clear D. Per the germline V gene, CDR1 is MDHEN and CDR2 is SYDVKM. V lost 1 base to trimming and J lost 0 bases, with 9 bases between them. The CDR3 sequence is 15 residues long. The chain's CDR3 is CASSLSGGVNTEAFF. In DNA, the CDR3 is TGTGCCAGCAGTTTATCGGGAGGAGTGAACACTGAAGCTTTCTTT.

The CDR3 region is CASSLQGDGGETQYF. The DNA for the CDR3 is TGTGCCAGCAGCCTACAGGGGGATGGAGGAGAGACCCAGTACTTC. This chain uses TRBV6-5 with TRBJ2-5, with 8 bases fitting TRBD1. This CDR3 is 15 amino acids long. The germline V gene has CDR1 MNHEY and CDR2 SVGAGI. J was trimmed by 4 bases and V by 6 bases; bases with no gene match: 10.

The chain employs TRBV5-1 and TRBJ1-1, with D perhaps TRBD1 (5 bases). This CDR3 is built from 16 residues. The germline CDR1 and CDR2 sequences are SGHRS and YFSETQ. With 2 bases removed from V and 4 bases from J, the gap between germline ends came to 18 bases. CDR3 sequence (DNA): TGCGCCAGCAGCTTCGACCCGGGGGAGTTGGGCACTGAAGCTTTCTTT. This translates into CASSFDPGELGTEAFF.

The chain recombines TRBV15 with TRBJ2-6, with 9 bases matching TRBD2. Germline V gene lookup returns CDR1 LNHNV and CDR2 YYDKDF (reference sequence). The V segment lost 1 base and the J segment 12 bases; nucleotides outside the gene matches: 7. The CDR3 loop spans 15 amino acids. CDR3 sequence: CATSRGLAGIGVLTF. CDR3 coding DNA: TGTGCCACCAGCAGAGGGCTAGCGGGAATTGGCGTCCTGACTTTC.

This clone was recorded once. The chain combines TRBV28 with TRBJ1-4; unclear D gene. CDR1 and CDR2 (germline): MDHEN, SYDVKM. V was shortened by 5 bases and J by 8 bases, with 15 bases between the two germline ends. The CDR3 length is 14 residues. This CDR3 is CASSPGPEREKLFF. The CDR3 bases are TGTGCCAGCAGTCCCGGGCCAGAGCGGGAAAAACTGTTTTTT.

In regard to this clone: A read error may produce the germline difference seen at one junction end. This sequence joins TRBV5-1 and TRBJ2-7; D possibly uses TRBD1 or TRBD2 (5 bases each). This CDR3 is 14 amino acids long. The germline V gene encodes CDR1 SGHRS and CDR2 YFSETQ. CDR3 DNA: TGCGCCAGCAGTCCCACGGGACCGTCCTTCGAGCAGTACTTC. Translation gives CASSPTGPSFEQYF.

The chain joins TRBV9 to TRBJ2-2, with 7 nucleotides matching TRBD1. The CDR3 contains 15 residues. CDR1 SGDLS and CDR2 YYNGEE come from the germline V gene. The ends lost 3 bases at V and 1 base at J; junction bases unmatched: 3. For the CDR3, the DNA is TGTGCCAGCAGCGCGGGACAGTTGAACACCGGGGAGCTGTTTTTT. Amino acid sequence: CASSAGQLNTGELFF.

This sequence joins TRBV30 and TRBJ2-3; D is possibly TRBD2 (6 bases). Trimming pared 5 bases from V and 6 bases from J, leaving 21 bases between. The CDR3 runs 15 residues. The germline V gene encodes CDR1 GTSNPN and CDR2 SVGIG (reference sequence). The CDR3 is CAWGSVGQGLDTQYF. CDR3 bases: TGTGCCTGGGGAAGTGTGGGGCAGGGACTTGATACGCAGTATTTT.

This clone was found a few times. The sample holds other DNA sequences that translate to the same CDR3. This chain joins TRBV9 and TRBJ2-7; the match to TRBD1 covers 10 bases. CDR1 SGDLS and CDR2 YYNGEE come from the germline V gene. The length of the CDR3 is 14 residues. V gave up 0 bases and J gave up 4 bases; unmatched junction bases: 1. DNA of the CDR3: TGTGCCAGCAGCGTAGGGGACAGGGGTTACGAGCAGTACTTC. This encodes CASSVGDRGYEQYF.

This chain joins TRBV27 and TRBJ2-1, with 10 bases aligning to TRBD1. The V gene's germline CDR1 is MNHEY and CDR2 SMNVEV (reference sequence). The CDR3 is made up of 15 amino acids. Losses at the gene ends were 8 bases for V and 8 bases for J; bases not matched to a gene: 12. The CDR3, as DNA: TGTGCCAGCCGAATCCGGGACAGGGGTTCTGATGAGCAGTTCTTC. Amino acid sequence: CASRIRDRGSDEQFF.

As for this clone: The same CDR3 can be traced to other DNA sequences in this sample. The gene calls are TRBV28 and TRBJ1-3; no clear D. With 1 base removed from V and 0 bases from J, the gap between germline ends came to 7 bases. The CDR3 consists of 15 residues. Per the germline V gene, CDR1 is MDHEN and CDR2 is SYDVKM. DNA of the CDR3: TGTGCCAGCAGTTTATCAGGCAACTCTGGAAACACCATATATTTT. It is translated as CASSLSGNSGNTIYF.

V usage is TRBV15 and J usage is TRBJ2-3; D assignment may be TRBD1 or TRBD2 (5 bases each). Germline V gives CDR1 LNHNV, CDR2 YYDKDF (reference sequence). Trimming pared 4 bases from V and 6 bases from J, leaving 14 bases between. The CDR3 has 14 amino acids. DNA for the CDR3: TGTGCCACCAGCAAGGACCCGGGGACGGATACGCAGTATTTT. Translated, it gives CATSKDPGTDTQYF. Full variable domain (outside the CDR3, taken from reference TRBV15 and TRBJ2-3): DAMVIQNPRYQVTQFGKPVTLSCSQTLNHNVMYWYQQKSSQAPKLLFHYYDKDFNNEADTPDNFQSRRPNTSFCFLDIRSPGLGDTAMYLCATSKDPGTDTQYFGPGTRLTVL.

V and J are TRBV5-1 and TRBJ2-2, with D perhaps matching TRBD1 or TRBD2 (5 bases each). This CDR3 contains 13 residues. V shed 5 bases and J shed 7 bases, with 12 bases lying between them. CDR1 is SGHRS, CDR2 YFSETQ, per germline. Written as DNA, the CDR3 is TGCGCCAGCAGGAGTCGGGGCGACGGGGAGCTGTTTTTT. Encoded protein: CASRSRGDGELFF.

The chain employs TRBV5-8 and TRBJ2-7, with 11 nucleotides matching TRBD2. Trimming took 4 bases from V and 3 from J; bases not matched to a gene: 15. CDR1 is SGHTS and CDR2 is YDEGEE in the germline V gene. CDR3 length: 18 amino acids. CDR3 sequence reads: CASSLETSGILSGYEQYF. In nucleotides, the CDR3 is TGTGCCAGCAGCCTAGAGACTAGCGGGATCCTCTCCGGCTACGAGCAGTACTTC.

The chain combines TRBV4-1 with TRBJ2-5, with 7 bases matching TRBD2. Germline V gene data show CDR1 as MGHRA and CDR2 as YSYEKL. CDR3 length: 13 amino acids. V shed 8 bases, J shed 5 bases, and the junction held 8 bases outside the gene matches. The CDR3 loop reads CASSKREGETQYF. In DNA, the CDR3 is TGCGCCAGCTCAAAGAGGGAGGGTGAGACCCAGTACTTC.

This chain links TRBV5-1 with TRBJ2-2; 7 bases map to TRBD2. The germline gives CDR1 SGHRS, CDR2 YFSETQ. The length of the CDR3 is 16 residues. The J segment lost 3 bases and the V segment lost 0 bases, leaving 5 bases of the junction unmatched. CDR3 amino acids: CASSLAAGVHTGELFF. CDR3 nucleotide sequence: TGCGCCAGCAGCTTGGCCGCGGGAGTCCACACCGGGGAGCTGTTTTTT.

The V and J genes are TRBV7-5 and TRBJ1-1; the tabulated D call, TRBD1, remains unverified against the DNA. TRBV7-5 is recorded as a pseudogene. The length of the CDR3 is 10 residues. The CDR3 DNA reads TGTGTCCAGGGGAGCACTGAAGCTTTCTTT. Translation: CVQGSTEAFF.

This clone was detected only once. V is TRBV11-2 and J is TRBJ2-5; D possibly corresponds to TRBD2 (7 bases). Germline-derived CDR1 and CDR2 are SGHAT and FQNNGV. Between the trimmed V and J ends, which lost 3 bases and 6 bases, there was a span of 14 bases. This CDR3 region has 14 residues. CDR3 DNA: TGTGCCAGCAGCTTGTGGGGGGGGGCCAAGACCCAGTACTTC. It yields the protein CASSLWGGAKTQYF. Together with reference TRBV11-2 and TRBJ2-5, the CDR3 gives the full variable domain: EAGVAQSPRYKIIEKRQSVAFWCNPISGHATLYWYQQILGQGPKLLIQFQNNGVVDDSQLPKDRFSAERLKGVDSTLKIQPAKLEDSAVYLCASSLWGGAKTQYFGPGTRLLVL.